A selection of T cell receptor beta chains follows, all from one sample in a study of blood T cell repertoires in COVID-19. Clones were read by immunoSEQ multiplex PCR, and TCRdb kept only the in-frame ones, dropping some. The sample has about 230,000 clones, roughly nine tenths seen once. Sequenced input: peripheral blood. Every receptor here comes from a young woman who had recovered from COVID-19. Each CDR3 is given with its conserved first and last residue. The D gene is left open where the match is weak. The size of a clone is reported for some rows only, either as once, few or many, or as a class for expanded clones.

d_call clone_size j_call v_call cdr3_aa cdr3_nt
NA NA TRBJ1-3 TRBV5-5 CASSPTYSKGNTIYF TGTGCCAGCAGTCCTACGTACAGCAAAGGAAACACCATATATTTT
NA NA TRBJ2-1 TRBV19 CASSPKRVYNEQFF TGTGCCAGTAGTCCGAAGCGGGTGTACAATGAGCAGTTCTTC
TRBD1 NA TRBJ1-1 TRBV12-3/TRBV12-4 CASSWTGGTEAFF TGTGCCAGCAGTTGGACAGGAGGGACTGAAGCTTTCTTT
NA NA TRBJ2-3 TRBV7-3 CASSLRGRDTDTQYF TGTGCCAGCAGCTTAAGAGGGCGGGACACAGATACGCAGTATTTT
TRBD2 NA TRBJ2-5 TRBV13 CASSLTTIAGARVTQYF TGTGCCAGCAGCTTAACCACCATAGCGGGAGCTCGGGTGACCCAGTACTTC
NA NA TRBJ2-6 TRBV27 CASRLGPANVLTF TGTGCCAGCCGACTCGGCCCGGCCAACGTCCTGACTTTC
TRBD2 NA TRBJ2-3 TRBV11-2 CASSFGTTTDTQYF TGTGCCAGCAGCTTCGGGACTACAACAGATACGCAGTATTTT
NA NA TRBJ1-4 TRBV5-5 CASSLGAAGNEKLFF TGTGCCAGCAGCTTGGGGGCTGCTGGTAATGAAAAACTGTTTTTT
NA once TRBJ1-4 TRBV13 CASSLGQANEKLFF TGTGCCAGCAGCTTAGGGCAGGCTAATGAAAAACTGTTTTTT
TRBD2 once TRBJ2-1 TRBV5-1 CASSYLAGGPQDQFF TGCGCCAGCAGCTACCTAGCGGGAGGGCCTCAGGATCAGTTCTTC
NA NA TRBJ1-1 TRBV28 CASSLAGGLNTEAFF TGTGCCAGCAGTTTGGCGGGGGGCCTGAACACTGAAGCTTTCTTT
NA NA TRBJ2-2 TRBV7-8 CASSHSFAPGELFF TGTGCCAGCAGCCACAGCTTCGCGCCCGGGGAGCTGTTTTTT
NA NA TRBJ1-1 TRBV25-1 CASSQNPTGNTEAFF TGTGCCAGCAGCCAAAACCCCACAGGCAACACTGAAGCTTTCTTT
NA NA TRBJ1-2 TRBV6-6 CASRLTGAADYGYTF TGTGCCAGCCGTCTGACAGGCGCCGCCGACTATGGCTACACCTTC
TRBD1 NA TRBJ1-3 TRBV5-1 CASSPGKTGTRGTIYF TGCGCCAGCAGCCCGGGAAAGACAGGGACGAGGGGCACCATATATTTT
TRBD2 few TRBJ2-7 TRBV9 CASSPGLNYLEQYF TGTGCCAGCAGCCCGGGACTAAACTACCTCGAGCAGTACTTC
TRBD1 NA TRBJ1-5 TRBV2 CASSYTGAGNQPQHF TGTGCCAGCAGCTATACAGGGGCCGGCAATCAGCCCCAGCATTTT
NA NA TRBJ2-7 TRBV4-3 CASSQETAFYEQYF TGCGCCAGCAGCCAAGAAACAGCTTTCTACGAGCAGTACTTC
NA NA TRBJ2-7 TRBV6-5 CASSYYASDGQYF TGTGCCAGCAGTTATTATGCTTCAGATGGGCAGTACTTC
TRBD2 NA TRBJ2-7 TRBV6-5 CASGLLASSYEQYF TGTGCCAGCGGGTTACTAGCGAGCTCCTACGAGCAGTACTTC
NA NA TRBJ2-7 TRBV3-1/TRBV3-2 CASSVLLDSFYEQYF TGTGCCAGCAGCGTTCTCCTAGACAGTTTCTACGAGCAGTACTTC
TRBD2 NA TRBJ2-2 TRBV3-1/TRBV3-2 CASSQLSGGPNTGELFF TGTGCCAGCAGCCAACTCTCGGGAGGGCCAAACACCGGGGAGCTGTTTTTT
NA NA TRBJ1-5 TRBV20-1 CSASPNTGHISNQPQHF TGCAGTGCTAGTCCCAATACGGGACACATTAGCAATCAGCCCCAGCATTTT
TRBD2 NA TRBJ2-5 TRBV27 CASSSLPGLAAETQYF TGTGCCAGCAGTTCGCTTCCGGGACTAGCAGCCGAGACCCAGTACTTC
NA NA TRBJ2-3 TRBV9 CASSVGPEVDTQYF TGTGCCAGCAGCGTAGGGCCGGAGGTAGATACGCAGTATTTT
TRBD2 NA TRBJ2-3 TRBV5-6 CASSFRAGAPDTQYF TGTGCCAGCAGCTTTCGAGCGGGAGCGCCAGATACGCAGTATTTT
TRBD2 NA TRBJ2-3 TRBV18 CASSPPGLAGAQDTDTQYF TGTGCCAGCTCACCTCCGGGACTAGCGGGAGCTCAGGACACAGATACGCAGTATTTT
TRBD2 once TRBJ2-7 TRBV4-1 CASSHPGLAGGPGSYEQYF TGCGCCAGCAGCCACCCTGGACTAGCGGGAGGGCCAGGGTCGTACGAGCAGTACTTC